This T cell receptor (beta chain) was identified in a study of T cell changes during pregnancy in multiple sclerosis. The repertoire was sequenced with immunoSEQ multiplex PCR; TCRdb's copy has only in-frame clones and lacks some. The data show 100,000 to 110,000 clones, over 80% seen once. This clone was seen more than once but under ten times. Trimming removed 5 bases at V and 6 bases at J, with 8 bases between. The CDR3 runs 11 residues. The germline V gene encodes CDR1 SSHAT and CDR2 FNYEAQ (reference sequence). The rearrangement joins TRBV7-7 to TRBJ2-7, with D perhaps matching TRBD1 (6 bases). Sequencing used peripheral blood, obtained after pregnancy. The TCR originated in a female donor with multiple sclerosis, enrolled in a pregnancy study. In DNA form, the CDR3 reads TGTGCCAGCAGCGCAGGGGTCGAGCAGTACTTC. This encodes CASSAGVEQYF.